Listed here are 28 T cell receptor beta chains from one sample, sequenced in a study of regulatory T cells in long-lasting Graves disease. Arm-PCR of CDR3 regions with iRepertoire HTBI primers generated TCR beta libraries. TCRdb ran MiXCR on the multiplex PCR reads and lists one entry per CDR3 protein. The table shows 550,000 to 700,000 distinct CDR3 sequences, with roughly a sixth occurring only once. Time point in this sample: newly diagnosed GD, antithyroid drugs for less than 3 months. Making the TCR library involved RNA that had been extracted from PBMCs. In addition, the sample was reused for a study of T cells in Graves' hyperthyroidism and ophthalmopathy.

The specimen comprised peripheral blood mononuclear cells (PBMCs), sampled at new diagnosis, from a patient treated with antithyroid drugs. The receptors stem from a man aged 18 to 30 with Graves disease.

There are many counts of this clonotype. The J gene is TRBJ2-3, the V gene TRBV9; 12 bases are shared with TRBD1. CDR1 SGDLS and CDR2 YYNGEE come from the germline V gene. The CDR3 runs to 18 residues. With 0 bases clipped from V and 1 base from J, the junction kept 6 bases outside the gene matches. The CDR3 DNA reads as TGTGCCAGCAGCGTAGGGGGACAGGGGGCCGTCGGCACAGATACGCAGTATTTT. Its translation: CASSVGGQGAVGTDTQYF.

The chain carries TRBV20-1 and TRBJ1-4; TRBD1 matches at 9 bases. This CDR3 has 16 residues. The V gene end was trimmed by 2 bases and the J gene end by 7 bases; junction bases not matched to a gene: 11. Germline V gene data show CDR1 as DFQATT and CDR2 as SNEGSKA (reference sequence). The CDR3 sequence is CSARSGTGTSGEKLFF. As DNA, the CDR3 is TGCAGTGCTAGATCCGGGACAGGGACCTCTGGTGAAAAACTGTTTTTT.

This clonotype was seen ten or more times. The chain carries TRBV10-3 and TRBJ2-3; 8 nucleotides align to TRBD1. After removal of 3 bases from V and 0 bases from J, the junction contained 8 bases not matched to a gene. CDR3 length: 17 residues. Germline CDR1 ENHRY, CDR2 SYGVKD. The CDR3 DNA follows: TGTGCCATCAGTGAACACCGACAGGGGACGAGCACAGATACGCAGTATTTT. This gives the protein CAISEHRQGTSTDTQYF.

A word on this clonotype: Sequence at one end of the junction differs from germline and may be a read error. The chain is built from TRBV6-1 and TRBJ2-2; 8 bases are a match to TRBD2. The CDR3 sequence is 17 residues long. Per germline, CDR1 MNHNS and CDR2 SASEGT. CDR3 in amino acids: CASNENPGLAGPGELFF. The CDR3 bases are TGTGCCAGCAATGAAAACCCCGGACTAGCCGGCCCCGGGGAGCTGTTTTTT.

This clonotype was seen at least ten times. The CDR3 nucleotides are TGTGCCAGCAGTGACGACAGGGCAATTCCCTACGAGCAGTACTTC. Encoded protein: CASSDDRAIPYEQYF. This chain uses TRBV2 with TRBJ2-7; 7 nucleotides agree with TRBD1. The CDR3 consists of 15 residues. Trimming at V came to 3 bases and at J to 2 bases, leaving 7 bases not matched to a gene. Germline values: CDR1 SNHLY, CDR2 FYNNEI.

This clonotype was counted many times. The chain carries TRBV18 and TRBJ2-4, with D perhaps TRBD2 (5 bases). This CDR3 is 14 amino acids long. Germline loops: CDR1 KGHSH, CDR2 LQKENI. The V and J ends lost 3 bases and 8 bases respectively, with 14 bases between them. The CDR3: CASSPGDTRDIQYF. CDR3 nucleotides: TGTGCCAGCTCACCGGGTGACACGAGGGACATTCAGTACTTC.

This clonotype was observed at least ten times. The rearrangement links TRBV7-9 to TRBJ2-7; D is tentatively TRBD1 or TRBD2 (5 bases each). This CDR3 has 14 residues. Trimming stripped 4 bases from V and 2 bases from J, with 12 bases between. Germline V lookup: CDR1 SEHNR, CDR2 FQNEAQ (reference sequence). CDR3 region: CASSSPRDPYEQYF. In nucleotides, the CDR3 is TGTGCCAGCAGCTCCCCCCGGGACCCCTACGAGCAGTACTTC.

A few counts support this clonotype. The chain couples TRBV5-1 to TRBJ1-1, with a possible D match to TRBD1 (6 bases). Looked up from germline, CDR1 is SGHRS and CDR2 is YFSETQ. This CDR3 is 16 amino acids long. V was pared by 4 bases and J by 4 bases, with 20 bases between. CDR3 sequence reads: CASSGPGGAGPTEAFF. The CDR3, as DNA: TGCGCCAGCAGCGGTCCGGGGGGGGCGGGGCCCACTGAAGCTTTCTTT.

This clonotype was seen at least ten times. J is TRBJ1-1 and V is TRBV3-1; D is possibly TRBD1 (5 bases). Germline V CDR1 and CDR2: LGHDT, YNNKEL (reference sequence). The CDR3 is 15 amino acids. The ends were cut back, 4 bases at V and 2 bases at J, with 14 bases in the middle. The CDR3 nucleotides read TGTGCCAGCAGCCCCCGTCGGGGCTACAACACTGAAGCTTTCTTT. As protein: CASSPRRGYNTEAFF. The full variable domain, its missing parts supplied by reference TRBV3-1 and TRBJ1-1, is DTAVSQTPKYLVTQMGNDKSIKCEQNLGHDTMYWYKQDSKKFLKIMFSYNNKELIINETVPNRFSPKSPDKAHLNLHINSLELGDSAVYFCASSPRRGYNTEAFFGQGTRLTVV.

This clonotype was observed many times. The V and J genes are TRBV12-3 or TRBV12-4 and TRBJ1-5; 7 bases align to TRBD1. The junction had 16 bases not matched to a gene; V was cut back by 5 bases and J by 9 bases. The CDR3 is made up of 16 amino acids. CDR3 amino acids: CASSKTSQGLSRPQHF. The DNA for the CDR3 is TGTGCCAGCAGTAAGACATCACAGGGGCTTAGTCGGCCCCAGCATTTT.

V is TRBV13 and J is TRBJ2-7; 11 bases agree with TRBD1. After removal of 1 base from V and 6 bases from J, the junction contained 5 bases not matched to a gene. CDR3 length: 15 residues. Germline CDR1 reads PRHDT; CDR2 reads FYEKMQ (reference sequence). The CDR3 spells CASSLAGTGGSEQYF. For the CDR3, the DNA is TGTGCCAGCAGCTTAGCCGGGACAGGGGGGAGCGAGCAGTACTTC.

This clonotype was observed at least ten times. V and J are TRBV12-3 or TRBV12-4 and TRBJ2-1; D may be TRBD2 (7 bases). The CDR3 sequence is 14 residues long. V shed 3 bases and J shed 9 bases, with 15 bases lying between them. Here the CDR3 DNA reads TGTGCCAGCAGTTTTGTCGGTGCGGGGGCTGAGCAGTTCTTC. This encodes CASSFVGAGAEQFF.

In this sample, this clonotype turned up a few times. The chain employs TRBV20-1 and TRBJ2-3; D is perhaps TRBD1 (6 bases). Germline V CDR1 and CDR2: DFQATT, SNEGSKA (reference sequence). CDR3 size: 20 residues. V was pared by 6 bases and J by 0 bases, with 31 bases between. The CDR3 spells CSARTRKPGQGTSSTDTQYF. For the CDR3, the DNA is TGCAGTGCAAGAACCCGGAAGCCGGGACAAGGGACCTCTAGCACAGATACGCAGTATTTT.

This chain joins TRBV7-3 and TRBJ2-5; tentatively, D is TRBD2 (5 bases). Per germline, CDR1 SGHTA and CDR2 FQGTGA. V lost 6 bases and J lost 1, with 15 bases in between. There are 15 residues in the CDR3. The CDR3 spells CASSSGLTGQETQYF. The CDR3 DNA follows: TGTGCCAGCAGTTCGGGGTTGACGGGCCAAGAGACCCAGTACTTC.

The table lists this clonotype with a few counts. This rearrangement joins TRBV20-1 to TRBJ1-5; D is uncertain. The V gene lost 7 bases and the J gene lost 0 bases, with 7 bases spanning the gap. CDR1 is DFQATT and CDR2 is SNEGSKA in the germline V gene (reference sequence). CDR3 length: 12 amino acids. CDR3 bases: TGCAGTGTGACCGATAGCAATCAGCCCCAGCATTTT. As protein: CSVTDSNQPQHF.

This clonotype was seen at least ten times. The gene calls are TRBV11-3 and TRBJ2-1, with 7 bases that match TRBD2. This CDR3 spans 16 amino acids. Losses at the gene ends were 4 bases for V and 4 bases for J; bases not matched to a gene: 10. Germline V gene data show CDR1 as SGHNT and CDR2 as YENEEA. The CDR3 DNA reads TGTGCCAGCAGCTCGACTAGCAGGAGGGGTTACAATGAGCAGTTCTTC. Encoded protein: CASSSTSRRGYNEQFF.

This clonotype has only a few counts. This chain links TRBV7-2 with TRBJ2-7, with 7 bases lining up with TRBD1. Germline CDR1 and CDR2: SGHTA and FQGNSA. J was trimmed by 7 bases and V by 4 bases; bases with no gene match: 13. The CDR3 loop spans 15 amino acids. The CDR3 DNA reads as TGTGCCAGCAGCTGGCAGACAGGGAGTGGGGGTGAGCAGTACTTC. This encodes CASSWQTGSGGEQYF.

This clonotype has a count of ten or more. The chain is built from TRBV11-2 and TRBJ1-2; D perhaps matches TRBD1 (5 bases). Trimming stripped 7 bases from V and 8 bases from J, with 23 bases between. CDR1 and CDR2 (germline): SGHAT, FQNNGV. There are 15 residues in the CDR3. The CDR3, as DNA: TGTGCCAGCACCAGAAAGAACCGGGACGTCGAGGGCTACACCTTC. Translated, it gives CASTRKNRDVEGYTF. Full variable domain (outside the CDR3, taken from reference TRBV11-2 and TRBJ1-2): EAGVAQSPRYKIIEKRQSVAFWCNPISGHATLYWYQQILGQGPKLLIQFQNNGVVDDSQLPKDRFSAERLKGVDSTLKIQPAKLEDSAVYLCASTRKNRDVEGYTFGSGTRLTVV.

This clonotype occurred a few times. This chain links TRBV19 with TRBJ1-1; perhaps TRBD1 as D (6 bases). CDR1 is LNHDA, CDR2 SQIVND, per germline (reference sequence). With 7 bases removed from V and 0 bases from J, the gap between germline ends came to 15 bases. The CDR3 has 15 residues. CDR3 nucleotides: TGTGCCAGTAATAGGGGGGGCGGTTTGAACACTGAAGCTTTCTTT. This translates into CASNRGGGLNTEAFF.

This clonotype was observed many times. CDR3 in amino acids: CASSSVSAGSSYEQYF. The CDR3 nucleotides are TGTGCCAGCAGTTCAGTGTCGGCAGGGAGCTCCTACGAGCAGTACTTC. The V gene is TRBV28, the J gene TRBJ2-7; D tentatively reads TRBD1 or TRBD2 (5 bases each). There are 16 residues in the CDR3. V was shortened by 4 bases and J by 0 bases, with 16 bases between the two germline ends. From germline, CDR1 is MDHEN and CDR2 SYDVKM. The full variable domain, completed using reference TRBV28 and TRBJ2-7, is DVKVTQSSRYLVKRTGEKVFLECVQDMDHENMFWYRQDPGLGLRLIYFSYDVKMKEKGDIPEGYSVSREKKERFSLILESASTNQTSMYLCASSSVSAGSSYEQYFGPGTRLTVT.

This clonotype was detected ten times or more. The chain recombines TRBV5-4 with TRBJ2-1, with D perhaps TRBD1 (6 bases). Germline V gives CDR1 SGHNT, CDR2 YYREEE (reference sequence). The ends were cut back, 3 bases at V and 5 bases at J, with 12 bases in the middle. The CDR3 totals 14 residues. CDR3 sequence (DNA): TGTGCCAGCAGCTACAGGGAAAGGGACAATGAGCAGTTCTTC. This sequence encodes CASSYRERDNEQFF.

As DNA, the CDR3 is TGTGCCAGCAGTGCGGTCAGGGAGGGGTATAGCTATGGCTACACCTTC. Translating gives CASSAVREGYSYGYTF. The chain links TRBV2 to TRBJ1-2, with a possible D match to TRBD1 (5 bases). Trimming took off 4 bases at V and 4 bases at J, with 19 bases between the two ends. CDR1 and CDR2 (germline): SNHLY, FYNNEI. This CDR3 is 16 amino acids long.

This chain links TRBV2 with TRBJ2-1; TRBD1 matches 8 bases. CDR1 SNHLY and CDR2 FYNNEI come from the germline V gene. Losses at the gene ends were 6 bases for V and 8 bases for J; bases not matched to a gene: 9. The CDR3 is 14 residues long. The CDR3 reads CASRTGQGVDEQFF. CDR3 coding DNA: TGTGCCAGCAGAACTGGACAGGGAGTCGATGAGCAGTTCTTC.

There are many counts of this clonotype. The rearrangement uses TRBV12-3 or TRBV12-4 and TRBJ2-1; TRBD1 matches at 7 bases. Unmatched junction bases numbered 12, after V lost 6 bases and J lost 7 bases. The CDR3 has 15 residues. CDR3 DNA: TGTGCCAGCAGCCCCTCCCGGGACAGACTTAATGAGCAGTTCTTC. Amino acids: CASSPSRDRLNEQFF.

The gene calls are TRBV29-1 and TRBJ1-5; D is unclear. The germline V gene has CDR1 SQVTM and CDR2 ANQGSEA. V was shortened by 4 bases and J by 3 bases, with 13 bases between the two germline ends. The CDR3 runs 14 residues. The CDR3 loop reads CSVVSGNVNQPQHF. Written as DNA, the CDR3 is TGCAGCGTTGTTTCCGGGAATGTCAATCAGCCCCAGCATTTT.

CDR3 loop: CASSQDLSSPPAGYEQYF. The CDR3 DNA follows: TGTGCCAGCAGCCAAGATCTTTCCTCACCACCGGCCGGCTACGAGCAGTACTTC. This chain joins TRBV4-2 and TRBJ2-7; no clear D gene. This CDR3 comprises 18 residues. Trimming took off 0 bases at V and 3 bases at J, with 21 bases between the two ends. Germline CDR1 and CDR2: LGHNA and YNFKEQ.

Ten or more counts support this clonotype. This chain uses TRBV20-1 with TRBJ2-5; 9 bases map to TRBD1. This CDR3 has 13 residues. The V gene end was trimmed by 5 bases and the J gene end by 2 bases; junction bases not matched to a gene: 3. In germline, CDR1 is DFQATT, CDR2 SNEGSKA (reference sequence). CDR3 in DNA: TGCAGTGCTCTTGACAGGGGGCAAGAGACCCAGTACTTC. It is translated as CSALDRGQETQYF.

This clonotype showed up many times. J is TRBJ2-1 and V is TRBV2, with 8 nucleotides matching TRBD2. Trimming cost V 7 bases and J 7 bases; bases outside gene matches: 12. The CDR3 totals 15 residues. Germline V gives CDR1 SNHLY, CDR2 FYNNEI. This CDR3 reads CASTEAGAVGNEQFF. In DNA, the CDR3 is TGTGCCAGCACAGAAGCGGGAGCGGTAGGGAATGAGCAGTTCTTC.